This T cell receptor beta chain was profiled in a study of T cells after posttransplantation cyclophosphamide. The repertoire was sequenced with immunoSEQ multiplex PCR; TCRdb's copy has only in-frame clones and lacks some. Of around 16,000 clones in the sample, 80% to 85% were seen once. Methotrexate plus calcineurin inhibitor accompanied controls' myeloablative marrow transplants; sampling was 1 year later. The table lists this clone with a count of one. The clonotype comes from a male patient aged 18 to 29 who received an allogeneic stem cell transplant from a related donor, was CMV-positive, and had no GVHD. Some T cells may trace back to the graft donor. The material was PBMCs, obtained 350 to 400 days after allogeneic stem cell transplant with calcineurin inhibitor and methotrexate.

CDR3 DNA sequence: TGTGCCAGCAGCTTAGGCCCGGGACAGGGTACGGGCGGCTACACCTTC. It encodes CASSLGPGQGTGGYTF. The chain couples TRBV7-2 to TRBJ1-2, with TRBD1 matching over 9 bases. CDR1 is SGHTA, CDR2 FQGNSA, per germline. With 1 base clipped from V and 8 bases from J, the junction kept 11 bases outside the gene matches. The CDR3 contains 16 residues.